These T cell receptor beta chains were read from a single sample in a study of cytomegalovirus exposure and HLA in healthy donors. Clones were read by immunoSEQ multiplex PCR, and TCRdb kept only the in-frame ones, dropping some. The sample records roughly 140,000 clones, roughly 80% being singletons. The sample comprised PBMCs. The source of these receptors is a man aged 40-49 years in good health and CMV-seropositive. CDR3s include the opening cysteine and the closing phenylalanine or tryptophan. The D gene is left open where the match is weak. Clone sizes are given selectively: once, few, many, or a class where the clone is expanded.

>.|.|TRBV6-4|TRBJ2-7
CASSEREGYEQYF
TGTGCCAGCAGTGAACGCGAGGGATACGAGCAGTACTTC
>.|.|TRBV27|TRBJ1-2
CASSLSRGNAYGYTF
TGTGCCAGCAGTTTAAGCAGGGGAAACGCCTATGGCTACACCTTC
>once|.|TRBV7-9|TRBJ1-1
CASGIAVNTEAFF
TGTGCCAGCGGTATAGCCGTAAACACTGAAGCTTTCTTT
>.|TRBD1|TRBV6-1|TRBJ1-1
CASSLDRGHEAFF
TGTGCCAGCAGTCTCGACAGGGGCCATGAAGCTTTCTTT
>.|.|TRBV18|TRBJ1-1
CASSPRQGNTEAFF
TGTGCCAGCTCACCACGTCAGGGGAACACTGAAGCTTTCTTT
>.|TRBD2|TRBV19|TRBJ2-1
CASTNPAGGGRAYNEQFF
TGTGCCAGTACCAACCCCGCTGGAGGCGGGAGGGCCTACAATGAGCAGTTCTTC
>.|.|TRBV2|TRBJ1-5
CATSSDSSRQPQHF
TGTGCCACCAGCTCGGACAGCAGTCGCCAGCCCCAGCATTTT
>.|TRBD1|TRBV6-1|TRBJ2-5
CASNRGQGARETQYF
TGTGCCAGCAACCGGGGACAGGGTGCGCGGGAGACCCAGTACTTC
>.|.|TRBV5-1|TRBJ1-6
CASSFYGGNSPLHF
TGCGCCAGCAGCTTTTACGGGGGAAATTCACCCCTCCACTTT
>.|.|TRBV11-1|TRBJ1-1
CASRRTGMNTEAFF
TGTGCCAGCAGGCGGACGGGGATGAACACTGAAGCTTTCTTT
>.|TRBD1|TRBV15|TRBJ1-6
CATSRAGTGYSPLHF
TGTGCCACCAGCAGGGCCGGGACAGGGTATTCACCCCTCCACTTT
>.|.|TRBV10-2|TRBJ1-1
CASRRSGARTEAFF
TGCGCCAGCAGGCGGTCAGGGGCAAGAACTGAAGCTTTCTTT
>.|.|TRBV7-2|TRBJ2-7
CASSLGWGREQYF
TGTGCCAGCAGCTTAGGATGGGGCCGCGAGCAGTACTTC
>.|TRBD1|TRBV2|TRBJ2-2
CASRGTGGFTGELFF
TGTGCCAGCAGGGGGACAGGGGGGTTCACCGGGGAGCTGTTTTTT
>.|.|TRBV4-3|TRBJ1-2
CASSQAEAYGYTF
TGCGCCAGCAGCCAAGCAGAGGCCTATGGCTACACCTTC
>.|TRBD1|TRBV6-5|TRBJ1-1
CASSYTGQVNTEAFF
TGTGCCAGCAGTTACACGGGACAGGTGAACACTGAAGCTTTCTTT
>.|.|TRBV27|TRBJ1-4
CASTPFGGYEKLFF
TGTGCCAGCACCCCCTTTGGGGGGTATGAAAAACTGTTTTTT
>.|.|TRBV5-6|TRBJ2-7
CASSLGQAPYEQYF
TGTGCCAGCAGCTTGGGGCAGGCTCCCTACGAGCAGTACTTC
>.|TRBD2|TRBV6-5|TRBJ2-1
CASSIIAGAGEQFF
TGTGCCAGCAGTATTATAGCGGGAGCCGGTGAGCAGTTCTTC
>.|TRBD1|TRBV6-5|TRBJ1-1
CASMRTGYMNTEAFF
TGTGCCAGCATGAGGACAGGTTATATGAACACTGAAGCTTTCTTT
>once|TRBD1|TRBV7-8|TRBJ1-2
CASNLQTGVGGYTF
TGTGCCAGCAACCTACAGACAGGGGTCGGTGGCTACACCTTC
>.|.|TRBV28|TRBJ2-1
CASSSVPVSYNEQFF
TGTGCCAGCAGCTCCGTCCCAGTCTCCTACAATGAGCAGTTCTTC
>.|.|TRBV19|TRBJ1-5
CASSGGGNQPQHF
TGTGCCAGTAGTGGCGGGGGCAATCAGCCCCAGCATTTT
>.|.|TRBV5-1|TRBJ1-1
CASSSETVMNTEAFF
TGCGCCAGCAGCTCGGAGACAGTAATGAACACTGAAGCTTTCTTT
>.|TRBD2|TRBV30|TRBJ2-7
CAWNSGRTYEQYF
TGTGCCTGGAATAGCGGGAGGACCTACGAGCAGTACTTC
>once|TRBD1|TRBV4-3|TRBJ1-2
CASSPYATGPFYGYTF
TGCGCCAGCAGCCCGTATGCGACAGGGCCTTTCTATGGCTACACCTTC
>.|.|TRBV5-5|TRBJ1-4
CASSFQTATNEKLFF
TGTGCCAGCAGCTTCCAAACAGCAACTAATGAAAAACTGTTTTTT
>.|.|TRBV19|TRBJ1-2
CASSIPGLTYGYTF
TGTGCCAGTAGTATACCGGGACTGACCTATGGCTACACCTTC
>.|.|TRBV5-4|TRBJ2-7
CASSLAGQGGDEQYF
TGTGCCAGCAGCTTGGCCGGGCAGGGTGGCGACGAGCAGTACTTC
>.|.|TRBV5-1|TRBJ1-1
CASSLGARTEAFF
TGCGCCAGCAGCTTGGGAGCGAGGACTGAAGCTTTCTTT
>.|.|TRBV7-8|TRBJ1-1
CASSLAPRRPTEAFF
TGTGCCAGCAGCTTAGCGCCTCGGAGGCCCACTGAAGCTTTCTTT
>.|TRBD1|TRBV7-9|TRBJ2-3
CASSPRTGVEDTDTQYF
TGTGCCAGCAGCCCTCGGACAGGGGTCGAGGACACAGATACGCAGTATTTT
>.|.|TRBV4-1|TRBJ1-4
CASRGGPRGEKLFF
TGCGCCAGCAGGGGAGGGCCCCGGGGGGAAAAACTGTTTTTT